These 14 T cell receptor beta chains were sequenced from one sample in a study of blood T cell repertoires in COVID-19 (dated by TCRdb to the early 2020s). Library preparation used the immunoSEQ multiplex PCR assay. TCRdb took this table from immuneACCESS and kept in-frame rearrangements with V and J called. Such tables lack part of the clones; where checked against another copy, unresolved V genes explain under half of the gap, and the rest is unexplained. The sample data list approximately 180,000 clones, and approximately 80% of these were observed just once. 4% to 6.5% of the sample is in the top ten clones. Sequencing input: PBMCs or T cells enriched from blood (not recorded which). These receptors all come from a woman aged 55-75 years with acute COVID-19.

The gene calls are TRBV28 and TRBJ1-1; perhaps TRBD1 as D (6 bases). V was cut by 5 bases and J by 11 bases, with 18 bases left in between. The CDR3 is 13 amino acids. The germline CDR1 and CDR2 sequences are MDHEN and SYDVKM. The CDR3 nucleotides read TGTGCCAGCAGTCCAGACAGGACTCTTGTTGCTTTCTTT. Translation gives CASSPDRTLVAFF.

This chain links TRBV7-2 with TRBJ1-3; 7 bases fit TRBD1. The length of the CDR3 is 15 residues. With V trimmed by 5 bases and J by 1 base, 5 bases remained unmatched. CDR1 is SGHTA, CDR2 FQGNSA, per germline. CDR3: CASSTQGGSGNTIYF. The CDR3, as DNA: TGTGCCAGCAGCACCCAGGGGGGTTCTGGAAACACCATATATTTT.

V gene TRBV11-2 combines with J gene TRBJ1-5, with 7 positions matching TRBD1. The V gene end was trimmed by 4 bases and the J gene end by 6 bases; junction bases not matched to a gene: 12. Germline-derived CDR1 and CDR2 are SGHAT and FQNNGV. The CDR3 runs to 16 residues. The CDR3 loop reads CASSWGLTGASQPQHF. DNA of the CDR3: TGTGCCAGCAGCTGGGGGCTCACAGGGGCAAGTCAGCCCCAGCATTTT.

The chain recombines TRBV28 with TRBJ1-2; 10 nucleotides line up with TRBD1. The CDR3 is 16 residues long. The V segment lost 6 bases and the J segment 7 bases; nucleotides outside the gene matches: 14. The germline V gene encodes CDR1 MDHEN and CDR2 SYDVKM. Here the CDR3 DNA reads TGTGCCAGCAGCCTCGGGTCGGGGGGACAGGGGTTTGGCTACACCTTC. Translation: CASSLGSGGQGFGYTF.

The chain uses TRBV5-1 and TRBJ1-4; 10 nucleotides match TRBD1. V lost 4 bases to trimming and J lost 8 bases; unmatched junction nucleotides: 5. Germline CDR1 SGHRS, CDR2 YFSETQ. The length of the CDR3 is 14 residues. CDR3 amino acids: CASSGTGVEEKLFF. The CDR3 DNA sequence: TGCGCCAGCAGCGGGACAGGGGTCGAAGAAAAACTGTTTTTT.

CDR3 coding DNA: TGTGCCATACAATACAACTATGGCTACACCTTC. Its protein product is CAIQYNYGYTF. This rearrangement joins TRBV6-5 to TRBJ1-2; no clear D. Trimming stripped 10 bases from V and 2 bases from J, with 8 bases between. CDR3 length equals 11 residues. Per germline, CDR1 MNHEY and CDR2 SVGAGI.

The CDR3: CASSLFYNWGLGRDEQFF. As DNA, the CDR3 is TGCGCCAGCAGCTTGTTTTACAATTGGGGTCTAGGGAGAGATGAGCAGTTCTTC. The chain combines TRBV5-1 with TRBJ2-1, with a weak D call TRBD2 (5 bases). The V end lost 1 base, the J end lost 8 bases, and 25 bases lay between the germline ends. The CDR3 spans 18 residues. CDR1 and CDR2 from the germline V gene are SGHRS and YFSETQ.

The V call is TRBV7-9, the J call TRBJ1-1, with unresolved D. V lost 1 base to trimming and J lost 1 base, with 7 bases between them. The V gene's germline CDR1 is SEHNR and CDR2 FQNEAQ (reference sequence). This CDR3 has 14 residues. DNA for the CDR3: TGTGCCAGCAGCTTAGGGGCCGGGAACACTGAAGCTTTCTTT. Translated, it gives CASSLGAGNTEAFF.

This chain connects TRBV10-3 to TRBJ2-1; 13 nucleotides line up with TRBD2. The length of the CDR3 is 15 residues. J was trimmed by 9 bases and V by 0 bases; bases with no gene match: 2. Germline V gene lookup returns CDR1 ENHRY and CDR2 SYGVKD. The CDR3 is CAISESTSGRAEQFF. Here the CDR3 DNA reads TGTGCCATCAGTGAGTCAACTAGCGGGAGGGCTGAGCAGTTCTTC.

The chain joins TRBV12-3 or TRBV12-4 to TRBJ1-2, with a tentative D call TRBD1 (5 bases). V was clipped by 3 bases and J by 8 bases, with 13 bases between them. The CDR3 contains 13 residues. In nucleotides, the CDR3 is TGTGCCAGCAGTTTCCTCCAGGGTAGGGGCTACACCTTC. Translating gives CASSFLQGRGYTF.

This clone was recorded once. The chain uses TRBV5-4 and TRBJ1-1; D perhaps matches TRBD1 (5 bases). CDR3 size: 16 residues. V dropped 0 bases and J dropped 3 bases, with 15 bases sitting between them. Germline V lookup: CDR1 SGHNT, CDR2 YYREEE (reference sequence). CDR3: CASSLGGGVGDTEAFF. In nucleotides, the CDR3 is TGTGCCAGCAGCTTGGGCGGGGGAGTGGGGGACACTGAAGCTTTCTTT.

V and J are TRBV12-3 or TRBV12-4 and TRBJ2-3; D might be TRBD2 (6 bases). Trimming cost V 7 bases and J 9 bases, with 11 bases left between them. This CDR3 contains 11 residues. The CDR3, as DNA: TGTGCCAGCACCCCGCGGGGAACGCAGTATTTT. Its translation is CASTPRGTQYF.

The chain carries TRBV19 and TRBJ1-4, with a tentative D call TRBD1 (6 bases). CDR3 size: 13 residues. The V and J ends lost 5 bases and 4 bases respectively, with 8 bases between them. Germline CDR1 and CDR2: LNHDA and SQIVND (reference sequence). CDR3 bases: TGTGCCAGTAGTCTGGACAGTAATGAAAAACTGTTTTTT. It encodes CASSLDSNEKLFF.

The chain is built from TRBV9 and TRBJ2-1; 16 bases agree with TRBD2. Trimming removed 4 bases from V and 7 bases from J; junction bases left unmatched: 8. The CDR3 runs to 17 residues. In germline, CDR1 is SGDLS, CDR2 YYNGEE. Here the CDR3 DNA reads TGTGCCAGCAGCTCCGGGACTAGCGGGGGGGCGCGGAATGAGCAGTTCTTC. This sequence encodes CASSSGTSGGARNEQFF.